One and the same sample provided the 5 T cell receptor beta chains below, sequenced in a study of cytomegalovirus exposure and HLA in healthy donors. The PCR used 60 Vbeta and 13 Jbeta primers. Data came from immunoSEQ multiplex PCR; TCRdb stores just in-frame clones and leaves some out. This sample contains about 200,000 clones. Sequences were obtained from PBMCs. The receptors stem from a girl aged 2-9 years in good health and CMV-seropositive.

The chain joins TRBV19 to TRBJ2-2; maybe TRBD1 (5 bases). V lost 8 bases and J 4 bases, leaving 17 bases between the germline ends. The CDR3 is 15 residues long. Germline CDR1 reads LNHDA; CDR2 reads SQIVND (reference sequence). CDR3 DNA sequence: TGTGCCAGTCAAGCACAGGTTTGGGGCACCGGGGAGCTGTTTTTT. This gives the protein CASQAQVWGTGELFF. Using reference TRBV19 and TRBJ2-2 for the parts outside the CDR3, the full variable domain is DGGITQSPKYLFRKEGQNVTLSCEQNLNHDAMYWYRQDPGQGLRLIYYSQIVNDFQKGDIAEGYSVSREKKESFPLTVTSAQKNPTAFYLCASQAQVWGTGELFFGEGSRLTVL.

This chain joins TRBV7-3 and TRBJ2-3; no clear D. The CDR3 loop spans 14 amino acids. The germline V and J ends were trimmed by 2 bases and 3 bases, with 9 bases remaining between them. Germline V lookup: CDR1 SGHTA, CDR2 FQGTGA. CDR3 loop: CASSLASTTDTQYF. The CDR3 DNA reads as TGTGCCAGCAGCTTAGCTAGTACAACAGATACGCAGTATTTT.

The chain is built from TRBV11-3 and TRBJ2-7; 10 bases align to TRBD1. Per the germline V gene, CDR1 is SGHNT and CDR2 is YENEEA. CDR3 length: 13 amino acids. V shed 6 bases, J shed 6 bases, and the junction held 5 bases outside the gene matches. The CDR3 is CASSLRDRGEQYF. DNA for the CDR3: TGTGCCAGCAGTCTCCGGGACAGGGGCGAGCAGTACTTC.

The chain uses TRBV28 and TRBJ1-1; TRBD1 aligns across 7 bases. CDR1 is MDHEN and CDR2 is SYDVKM in the germline V gene. The CDR3 runs to 13 residues. V lost 6 bases and J lost 4; bases outside the gene matches: 5. The CDR3 DNA reads TGTGCCAGCAGGGTTGACAGGGTCACTGAAGCTTTCTTT. This encodes CASRVDRVTEAFF.

Comment on this clone: Other DNA sequences of this sample code for an identical CDR3. V gene TRBV27 combines with J gene TRBJ2-3; D unresolved. The V end was cut by 5 bases, the J end by 2 bases, with 11 bases between. This CDR3 has 14 residues. CDR1 and CDR2 (germline): MNHEY, SMNVEV (reference sequence). CDR3 nucleotides: TGTGCCAGCAGTCTAAGCGCTCCCACAGATACGCAGTATTTT. Translation: CASSLSAPTDTQYF.